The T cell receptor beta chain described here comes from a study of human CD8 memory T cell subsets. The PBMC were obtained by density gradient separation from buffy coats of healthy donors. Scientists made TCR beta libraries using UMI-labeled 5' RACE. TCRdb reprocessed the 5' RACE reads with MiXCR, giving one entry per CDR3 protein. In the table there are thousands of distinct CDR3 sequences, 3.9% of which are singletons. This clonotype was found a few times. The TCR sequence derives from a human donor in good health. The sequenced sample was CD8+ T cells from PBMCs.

CDR3 sequence (DNA): TGTGCCAGCAGCCGAACCGACAGTTCCTACGAGCAGTACTTC. Amino acid sequence: CASSRTDSSYEQYF. V is TRBV11-2 and J is TRBJ2-7, with a possible D match to TRBD1 (5 bases). CDR3 length: 14 residues. Trimming removed 5 bases at V and 1 base at J, with 12 bases between. In germline, CDR1 is SGHAT, CDR2 FQNNGV.